This T cell receptor beta chain is from a study of cytomegalovirus exposure and HLA in healthy donors. Only in-frame clones appear in the TCRdb table, and some are missing; sequencing was by immunoSEQ multiplex PCR. This sample has more than 95,000 clones, with roughly 90% found just once. Trimming took 6 bases from V and 2 from J, leaving 11 bases between them. CDR1 is KGHSH, CDR2 LQKENI, per germline. This CDR3 is 13 amino acids long. This TCR was recovered from a woman aged 18-29 years in good health and CMV-seronegative. The chain is built from TRBV18 and TRBJ2-7; perhaps TRBD1 as D (6 bases). Input material: PBMCs. The CDR3 DNA reads as TGTGCCAGCTCTCCAACAGGGACCTACGAGCAGTACTTC. Its translation: CASSPTGTYEQYF.